This T cell receptor beta chain stems from a study of T cell repertoires in cytomegalovirus infection. Study-wide context: CMV infection and matching HLA type were both indicated by public TCR beta signatures.

This CDR3 contains 15 residues. Looked up from germline, CDR1 is SGHKS and CDR2 is YYEKEE (reference sequence). V was cut by 0 bases and J by 2 bases, with 8 bases left in between. One entry per CDR3 protein results from TCRdb running MiXCR on the reads. The sample lists fewer than 550,000 distinct CDR3 sequences, approximately 30% occurring once. Study-level points and caveats: Clonotypes of TCR beta that were HLA-C-restricted and CMV-specific dominated the ex vivo response. There were carriers of CMV plus the relevant HLA, and cumulative public TCR beta family frequency identified them.

This clonotype turned up a few times. Its antigen is currently unknown. This sequence originates from a human donor in good health (CMV status not recorded). Some clones in this sample may be carry-over from other donors' samples. The chain couples TRBV5-5 to TRBJ1-4, with D possibly being TRBD1 (5 bases). The sample consisted of PBMCs. CDR3 DNA: TGTGCCAGCAGCTTGGTGGCAGGGACTAATGAAAAACTGTTTTTT. As protein: CASSLVAGTNEKLFF.